This passage covers 24 T cell receptor beta chains from one sample sequenced in a study of shared clonotypes between healthy human individuals. The data were produced by immunoSEQ multiplex PCR, yet TCRdb's version contains in-frame clones alone and is incomplete. The profile shows 2.3 million or so clones, about 92% of them singletons. Sequencing was carried out using naive CD4+ T cells from PBMCs. The subset is: CD45RA+ positively selected. These receptors came from a man aged 18 to 30 in good health. Some clones in this sample may be carry-over from other donors' samples.

The V and J genes are TRBV7-9 and TRBJ2-5; D possibly matches TRBD1 or TRBD2 (5 bases each). The CDR3 spans 15 residues. CDR1 is SEHNR, CDR2 FQNEAQ, per germline (reference sequence). Deletions cut 5 bases from V and 5 bases from J, with 18 bases between. As DNA, the CDR3 is TGTGCCAGCAGCGGGACGGGGTTGGGGCGGGAGACCCAGTACTTC. Its translation is CASSGTGLGRETQYF.

A single count supports this clone. The chain is built from TRBV19 and TRBJ2-1, with D perhaps being TRBD1 or TRBD2 (5 bases each). In germline, CDR1 is LNHDA, CDR2 SQIVND (reference sequence). The CDR3 extends over 14 amino acids. V lost 9 bases and J 6 bases, leaving 18 bases between the germline ends. The CDR3 region is CASMGRDLPNEQFF. The CDR3 DNA follows: TGTGCCAGCATGGGCCGGGACCTTCCCAATGAGCAGTTCTTC.

The genes are TRBV2 and TRBJ2-1; D call uncertain. Trimming removed 5 bases from V and 7 bases from J, with 12 bases in between. Germline lookup yields CDR1 SNHLY and CDR2 FYNNEI. The CDR3 contains 13 residues. CDR3 residues: CASSLASRNEQFF. The CDR3 coding sequence is TGTGCCAGCAGTTTAGCTAGTAGGAATGAGCAGTTCTTC.

As concerns this clone: Other DNA sequences in this sample translate to the same CDR3. The chain links TRBV5-4 to TRBJ2-5; D is uncertain. Trimming shortened V by 0 bases and J by 2 bases, and 5 bases separated the two germline ends. CDR1 and CDR2 (germline): SGHNT, YYREEE (reference sequence). This CDR3 contains 13 residues. The CDR3 coding sequence is TGTGCCAGCAGCTTGGGTCCTCAAGAGACCCAGTACTTC. This codes for CASSLGPQETQYF.

The chain has TRBV7-3 and TRBJ2-7; perhaps TRBD2 as D (6 bases). The V end was cut by 4 bases, the J end by 4 bases, with 20 bases between. The CDR3 length is 16 residues. Germline loops: CDR1 SGHTA, CDR2 FQGTGA. The CDR3 region is CASSSTVTRVRYEQYF. CDR3 nucleotide sequence: TGTGCCAGCAGCTCAACGGTGACTAGAGTTAGGTACGAGCAGTACTTC.

The chain carries TRBV7-2 and TRBJ2-5; 11 nucleotides line up with TRBD2. Germline V gene lookup returns CDR1 SGHTA and CDR2 FQGNSA. V lost 0 bases, J lost 4 bases, and 1 base stayed unmatched. The CDR3 loop spans 15 amino acids. The CDR3 bases are TGTGCCAGCAGCTTAGCGCTAGCGGGAGGAGAGACCCAGTACTTC. It codes for CASSLALAGGETQYF.

This chain joins TRBV5-1 and TRBJ2-2; D unclear. V lost 0 bases, J lost 5 bases, and 14 bases lay in between. The CDR3 has 16 residues. CDR1 and CDR2 from the germline V gene are SGHRS and YFSETQ. Written as DNA, the CDR3 is TGCGCCAGCAGCTTGGTGGGGTCCCCGACTACCGGGGAGCTGTTTTTT. This sequence encodes CASSLVGSPTTGELFF.

This clone was detected only once. The chain combines TRBV7-9 with TRBJ2-3, with 10 bases aligning to TRBD2. The germline CDR1 and CDR2 sequences are SEHNR and FQNEAQ (reference sequence). J lost 5 bases, V lost 11 bases, and 7 bases had no gene match. The CDR3 is made up of 13 amino acids. The CDR3 protein is CAGTSGKGDTQYF. CDR3 in DNA: TGTGCCGGAACTAGCGGGAAGGGAGATACGCAGTATTTT. The full variable domain, in which reference TRBV7-9 and TRBJ2-3 provide the parts outside the CDR3, is DTGVSQNPRHKITKRGQNVTFRCDPISEHNRLYWYRQTLGQGPEFLTYFQNEAQLEKSRLLSDRFSAERPKGSFSTLEIQRTEQGDSAMYLCAGTSGKGDTQYFGPGTRLTVL.

V gene TRBV7-2 combines with J gene TRBJ2-6; tentatively, D is TRBD2 (6 bases). The ends were cut back, 5 bases at V and 1 base at J, with 12 bases in the middle. Germline V lookup: CDR1 SGHTA, CDR2 FQGNSA. CDR3 size: 16 residues. CDR3 sequence: CASSQLRGSGANVLTF. The CDR3 DNA follows: TGTGCCAGCAGCCAATTACGGGGGTCTGGGGCCAACGTCCTGACTTTC.

This chain links TRBV28 with TRBJ1-2; the D is unclear. The CDR3 loop spans 15 amino acids. V was shortened by 1 base and J by 0 bases, with 9 bases between the two germline ends. The germline V gene encodes CDR1 MDHEN and CDR2 SYDVKM. CDR3 sequence reads: CASSLLRVANYGYTF. CDR3 DNA sequence: TGTGCCAGCAGTTTATTGAGGGTAGCTAACTATGGCTACACCTTC.

V gene TRBV4-1 combines with J gene TRBJ1-1; D is uncertain. The V gene lost 3 bases and the J gene lost 3 bases, with 14 bases spanning the gap. This CDR3 has 15 amino acids. The germline V gene encodes CDR1 MGHRA and CDR2 YSYEKL. CDR3 DNA: TGCGCCAGCAGCCATGGCCTGCTTGGTTACACTGAAGCTTTCTTT. Protein sequence: CASSHGLLGYTEAFF.

The chain is built from TRBV29-1 and TRBJ2-7; 8 bases line up with TRBD1. Germline V gene sequence: CDR1 SQVTM, CDR2 ANQGSEA. The V and J ends lost 7 bases and 5 bases, in that order; junction bases with no gene match: 4. This CDR3 is 11 amino acids long. The CDR3 bases are TGCAGCGCCATGGGACAGGACGAGCAGTACTTC. It codes for CSAMGQDEQYF.

In this sample, this clone turned up many times. V usage is TRBV7-9 and J usage is TRBJ2-5; 8 bases are a match to TRBD2. There are 15 residues in the CDR3. Trimming cost V 5 bases and J 7 bases; bases outside gene matches: 12. CDR1 and CDR2 from the germline V gene are SEHNR and FQNEAQ (reference sequence). CDR3 in DNA: TGTGCCAGCAGCGACCGACTAGCGTCCTCGGGGACCCAGTACTTC. It encodes CASSDRLASSGTQYF.

The rearrangement links TRBV30 to TRBJ2-1; 7 bases agree with TRBD1. Germline V CDR1 and CDR2: GTSNPN, SVGIG (reference sequence). With V trimmed by 5 bases and J by 3 bases, 7 bases remained unmatched. This CDR3 spans 14 amino acids. In DNA, the CDR3 is TGTGCCTGGGGGGGACGACAGGGCTACAATGAGCAGTTCTTC. This codes for CAWGGRQGYNEQFF.

The table lists this clone with a count of one. This chain joins TRBV2 and TRBJ2-5; 8 nucleotides match TRBD1. Germline V gene sequence: CDR1 SNHLY, CDR2 FYNNEI. The length of the CDR3 is 13 residues. CDR3 nucleotide sequence: TGTGGCCAACAGGGGGGAAAGGGGGAGACCCAGTACTTC. Translation: CGQQGGKGETQYF.

CDR3 DNA sequence: TGCGCCAGCAGCTCAGCGGGAGGGAACACCGGGGAGCTGTTTTTT. It yields the protein CASSSAGGNTGELFF. The rearrangement links TRBV5-1 to TRBJ2-2; 9 bases map to TRBD2. The CDR3 totals 15 residues. V shed 3 bases, J shed 1 base, and the junction held 1 base outside the gene matches. Germline V gives CDR1 SGHRS, CDR2 YFSETQ.

The rearrangement joins TRBV28 to TRBJ2-7; D not certain. Trimming cost V 3 bases and J 0 bases, with 15 bases left between them. Germline V CDR1 and CDR2: MDHEN, SYDVKM. The CDR3 sequence is 16 residues long. DNA for the CDR3: TGTGCCAGCAGTTTGGTAGGGCAGAGAATCTCCTACGAGCAGTACTTC. Protein sequence: CASSLVGQRISYEQYF. Filled out from reference TRBV28 and TRBJ2-7, the complete variable domain reads DVKVTQSSRYLVKRTGEKVFLECVQDMDHENMFWYRQDPGLGLRLIYFSYDVKMKEKGDIPEGYSVSREKKERFSLILESASTNQTSMYLCASSLVGQRISYEQYFGPGTRLTVT.

J is TRBJ2-7 and V is TRBV5-4; possible D gene TRBD1, 7 bases. The CDR3 runs 15 residues. With 4 bases removed from V and 3 bases from J, the gap between germline ends came to 17 bases. Germline-derived CDR1 and CDR2 are SGHNT and YYREEE (reference sequence). The CDR3 reads CASSPQGGMVYEQYF. CDR3 DNA: TGTGCCAGCAGCCCCCAGGGGGGAATGGTCTACGAGCAGTACTTC.

Turning to this clone: This CDR3 is also generated by other DNA sequences in the sample. The chain has TRBV7-2 and TRBJ2-5; D not resolved. Trimming left V 2 bases short and J 2 bases short, with 6 bases between. The CDR3 extends over 13 amino acids. Germline values: CDR1 SGHTA, CDR2 FQGNSA. CDR3 protein: CASSLSRQETQYF. In DNA, the CDR3 is TGTGCCAGCAGCTTAAGCCGTCAAGAGACCCAGTACTTC.

This sequence joins TRBV9 and TRBJ1-4; D is unclear. With 4 bases removed from V and 3 bases from J, the gap between germline ends came to 13 bases. The CDR3 runs 15 residues. Germline CDR1 reads SGDLS; CDR2 reads YYNGEE. The CDR3 loop is CASSPTGMANEKLFF. The CDR3 DNA sequence: TGTGCCAGCAGCCCCACGGGGATGGCTAATGAAAAACTGTTTTTT. The variable domain in full, with the rest retrieved from reference TRBV9 and TRBJ1-4, is DSGVTQTPKHLITATGQRVTLRCSPRSGDLSVYWYQQSLDQGLQFLIQYYNGEERAKGNILERFSAQQFPDLHSELNLSSLELGDSALYFCASSPTGMANEKLFFGSGTQLSVL.

The chain joins TRBV11-2 to TRBJ1-3; D call uncertain. Trimming removed 8 bases at V and 2 bases at J, with 10 bases between. CDR1 and CDR2 from the germline V gene are SGHAT and FQNNGV. The CDR3 spans 13 residues. The CDR3 spells CASRQEAGNTIYF. For the CDR3, the DNA is TGTGCCAGCCGCCAGGAAGCTGGAAACACCATATATTTT.

The J gene is TRBJ2-3, the V gene TRBV5-1; D is possibly TRBD1 (5 bases). The V end lost 4 bases, the J end lost 1 base, and 19 bases lay between the germline ends. There are 17 residues in the CDR3. Germline V gene sequence: CDR1 SGHRS, CDR2 YFSETQ. CDR3 DNA: TGCGCCAGCAGCCTCCGGACACAAGCTATCGGCACAGATACGCAGTATTTT. Translating gives CASSLRTQAIGTDTQYF.

The rearrangement links TRBV2 to TRBJ1-2, with a weak D call TRBD1 (5 bases). Germline values: CDR1 SNHLY, CDR2 FYNNEI. V lost 2 bases and J 5 bases, leaving 15 bases between the germline ends. The CDR3 is 15 amino acids. CDR3 coding DNA: TGTGCCAGCAGTGAAACAGCAGGGATAGGGTATGGCTACACCTTC. Translating gives CASSETAGIGYGYTF.

V gene TRBV30 combines with J gene TRBJ1-1; D is unresolved. The CDR3 loop spans 13 amino acids. Germline V gene data show CDR1 as GTSNPN and CDR2 as SVGIG (reference sequence). Trimming removed 2 bases from V and 0 bases from J, with 7 bases in between. The CDR3 coding sequence is TGTGCCTGGAGTCAGAATTTGAACACTGAAGCTTTCTTT. The encoded protein is CAWSQNLNTEAFF.